These 32 T cell receptor beta chains were sequenced from one sample in a study of blood T cells in healthy people across ages. Then a second PCR, running about 6 to 12 cycles, was carried out with a sample-barcoded 5' primer and a J-beta primer mix. MiXCR was run by TCRdb on the 5' RACE reads, yielding one entry per CDR3 protein. The sample shows around 940,000 distinct CDR3 sequences, just over 50% of them seen only once. The sample consisted of blood. The receptors derive from a woman in her fifties or sixties in good health.

The CDR3 here is CASSLIGQATGELFF. The CDR3, as DNA: TGTGCCAGCAGCTTAATCGGGCAGGCGACCGGGGAGCTGTTTTTT. The chain combines TRBV7-3 with TRBJ2-2; D gene ambiguous. In germline, CDR1 is SGHTA, CDR2 FQGTGA. The CDR3 loop spans 15 amino acids. Trimming removed 1 base at V and 5 bases at J, with 11 bases between.

The J gene is TRBJ2-3, the V gene TRBV15; D remains unclear. V shed 2 bases and J shed 8 bases, with 11 bases lying between them. There are 13 residues in the CDR3. The germline CDR1 and CDR2 sequences are LNHNV and YYDKDF (reference sequence). CDR3 protein: CATSRSLRGTQYF. The CDR3 DNA reads TGTGCCACCAGCAGATCGTTGCGAGGTACGCAGTATTTT. The full variable domain, its missing parts supplied by reference TRBV15 and TRBJ2-3, is DAMVIQNPRYQVTQFGKPVTLSCSQTLNHNVMYWYQQKSSQAPKLLFHYYDKDFNNEADTPDNFQSRRPNTSFCFLDIRSPGLGDTAMYLCATSRSLRGTQYFGPGTRLTVL.

The chain uses TRBV20-1 and TRBJ2-1, with 11 bases matching TRBD2. Trimming at V came to 6 bases and at J to 5 bases, leaving 24 bases not matched to a gene. Per the germline V gene, CDR1 is DFQATT and CDR2 is SNEGSKA (reference sequence). The CDR3 is 20 amino acids. The CDR3 sequence: CSANHYRDTDSGRVHNEQFF. CDR3 bases: TGCAGTGCCAACCACTACCGGGACACCGATAGCGGGAGGGTCCACAATGAGCAGTTCTTC.

The CDR3 sequence is CASSTRALPSYEQYF. CDR3 nucleotides: TGTGCCAGCAGTACCCGGGCGCTTCCCTCCTACGAGCAGTACTTC. This chain joins TRBV6-2 or TRBV6-3 and TRBJ2-7; no reliable D call. Trimming pared 5 bases from V and 0 bases from J, leaving 14 bases between. Germline loops: CDR1 MNHEY, CDR2 SVGEGT. CDR3 length equals 15 residues.

The J gene is TRBJ1-2, the V gene TRBV10-3, with TRBD1 matching 8 bases. J was trimmed by 5 bases and V by 6 bases; bases with no gene match: 5. The CDR3 runs to 13 residues. Germline assignment: CDR1 ENHRY and CDR2 SYGVKD. This CDR3 reads CAISGGTGYGYTF. For the CDR3, the DNA is TGTGCCATCAGCGGGGGGACAGGTTATGGCTACACCTTC.

A few counts support this clonotype. V usage is TRBV11-3 and J usage is TRBJ2-3; D not resolved. The V gene lost 5 bases and the J gene lost 6 bases, with 12 bases spanning the gap. This CDR3 region has 13 residues. Germline assignment: CDR1 SGHNT and CDR2 YENEEA. The CDR3 DNA is TGTGCCAGCAGCGCGAACTCCCGCGATACGCAGTATTTT. Translating it yields CASSANSRDTQYF.

This clonotype was observed a handful of times. This chain joins TRBV7-2 and TRBJ2-7; D not certain. CDR1 and CDR2 (germline): SGHTA, FQGNSA. CDR3 size: 14 residues. V gave up 3 bases and J gave up 4 bases, with 13 bases separating them. The CDR3 DNA follows: TGTGCCAGCAGCTTCTTTCTCTGGCAGTACGAGCAGTACTTC. Its translation: CASSFFLWQYEQYF.

The rearrangement links TRBV7-9 to TRBJ1-4, with TRBD1 identical over 7 bases. The V gene's germline CDR1 is SEHNR and CDR2 FQNEAQ (reference sequence). The length of the CDR3 is 14 residues. V lost 10 bases and J lost 8; bases outside the gene matches: 13. The CDR3 coding sequence is TGTGCCATCTCCAACAGGGGAAGAGGAGAAAAACTGTTTTTT. Translated, it gives CAISNRGRGEKLFF.

J is TRBJ1-4 and V is TRBV9, with D uncertain. Trimming cost V 4 bases and J 4 bases, with 14 bases left between them. This CDR3 is built from 15 residues. Germline V CDR1 and CDR2: SGDLS, YYNGEE. In DNA form, the CDR3 reads TGTGCCAGCAGCCCCGAAGGCGCGAATAATGAAAAACTGTTTTTT. Translating it yields CASSPEGANNEKLFF.

J is TRBJ1-1 and V is TRBV6-2 or TRBV6-3; perhaps TRBD1 as D (6 bases). This CDR3 region has 14 residues. Deletions cut 7 bases from V and 3 bases from J, with 15 bases between. In germline, CDR1 is MNHEY, CDR2 SVGEGT. The CDR3 reads CASTPGAGYTEAFF. The DNA for the CDR3 is TGTGCCAGCACCCCAGGGGCTGGGTACACTGAAGCTTTCTTT.

This clonotype was found a few times. This chain connects TRBV20-1 to TRBJ2-4, with TRBD2 matching 8 bases. Germline values: CDR1 DFQATT, CDR2 SNEGSKA (reference sequence). CDR3 size: 15 residues. The junction had 16 bases not matched to a gene; V was cut back by 7 bases and J by 8 bases. CDR3 sequence: CSVPGTSGIGYIQYF. The CDR3 bases are TGCAGTGTACCCGGGACTAGTGGGATTGGTTACATTCAGTACTTC.

This clonotype appeared a single time. The rearrangement joins TRBV5-6 to TRBJ2-1; a possible D gene is TRBD2 (6 bases). The CDR3 runs to 15 residues. V was trimmed by 5 bases and J by 2 bases, leaving 14 bases between them. CDR1 is SGHDT, CDR2 YYEEEE, per germline. As DNA, the CDR3 is TGTGCCAGCAGGTCTGACGGGAGAACCTACAATGAGCAGTTCTTC. Protein product: CASRSDGRTYNEQFF.

This chain joins TRBV12-3 or TRBV12-4 and TRBJ2-1, with 9 nucleotides matching TRBD2. V trimming: 4 bases; J trimming: 8 bases; junction bases outside the gene matches: 12. This CDR3 is built from 16 residues. CDR3 nucleotide sequence: TGTGCCAGCAGTTCACCGGGGCGGGAGGGCCTCGATGAGCAGTTCTTC. Encoded protein: CASSSPGREGLDEQFF.

This chain uses TRBV5-1 with TRBJ2-5; D gene ambiguous. CDR1 and CDR2 from the germline V gene are SGHRS and YFSETQ. The CDR3 spans 16 residues. Trimming stripped 4 bases from V and 2 bases from J, with 18 bases between. CDR3 DNA sequence: TGCGCCAGCAGCGCTACGACGTCCGGACCTCAAGAGACCCAGTACTTC. Translated: CASSATTSGPQETQYF. Based on the CDR3 plus reference TRBV5-1 and TRBJ2-5, the full variable domain is KAGVTQTPRYLIKTRGQQVTLSCSPISGHRSVSWYQQTPGQGLQFLFEYFSETQRNKGNFPGRFSGRQFSNSRSEMNVSTLELGDSALYLCASSATTSGPQETQYFGPGTRLLVL.

This sequence joins TRBV29-1 and TRBJ1-1, with D hard to call. CDR1 is SQVTM, CDR2 ANQGSEA, per germline. V was cut by 6 bases and J by 3 bases, with 17 bases left in between. The CDR3 is made up of 14 amino acids. The CDR3 loop reads CSVHRGARDTEAFF. The CDR3 DNA sequence: TGCAGCGTCCATCGGGGAGCGAGGGACACTGAAGCTTTCTTT.

This clonotype was counted a few times. The V and J genes are TRBV12-3 or TRBV12-4 and TRBJ2-5; TRBD2 aligns across 9 bases. The CDR3 is made up of 18 amino acids. V shed 2 bases, J shed 4 bases, and the junction held 14 bases outside the gene matches. The CDR3: CASSLISIAGDQGETQYF. CDR3 sequence (DNA): TGTGCCAGCAGTTTAATCTCTATAGCGGGAGATCAGGGAGAGACCCAGTACTTC.

The chain couples TRBV25-1 to TRBJ2-5; 9 nucleotides match TRBD1. The CDR3 has 15 residues. Losses at the gene ends were 8 bases for V and 4 bases for J; bases not matched to a gene: 11. Germline V gene data show CDR1 as MGHDK and CDR2 as SYGVNS. The chain's CDR3 is CASFRGQGVLETQYF. CDR3 sequence (DNA): TGTGCCAGCTTTCGGGGACAGGGTGTGCTAGAGACCCAGTACTTC.

This CDR3 reads CSARDNRRTSEQFF. CDR3 in DNA: TGCAGTGCTAGAGACAACAGACGTACATCTGAGCAGTTCTTC. The chain joins TRBV20-1 to TRBJ2-1; D call uncertain. V shed 0 bases and J shed 9 bases, with 15 bases lying between them. The germline gives CDR1 DFQATT, CDR2 SNEGSKA (reference sequence). This CDR3 spans 14 amino acids.

The genes are TRBV7-9 and TRBJ2-7; 7 bases agree with TRBD1. The CDR3 is 15 residues long. V lost 5 bases to trimming and J lost 3 bases; unmatched junction nucleotides: 10. Germline CDR1 reads SEHNR; CDR2 reads FQNEAQ (reference sequence). CDR3 DNA: TGTGCCAGCAGCCCGAGGGACAGCGCTGACTACGAGCAGTACTTC. Protein sequence: CASSPRDSADYEQYF. The full variable domain, rest sourced from reference TRBV7-9 and TRBJ2-7, is DTGVSQNPRHKITKRGQNVTFRCDPISEHNRLYWYRQTLGQGPEFLTYFQNEAQLEKSRLLSDRFSAERPKGSFSTLEIQRTEQGDSAMYLCASSPRDSADYEQYFGPGTRLTVT.

This clonotype was recorded a few times. The chain links TRBV18 to TRBJ2-1; D is ambiguous. The germline gives CDR1 KGHSH, CDR2 LQKENI. V was clipped by 2 bases and J by 9 bases, with 8 bases between them. CDR3 length equals 12 residues. CDR3 sequence (DNA): TGTGCCAGCTCACCATCGAAGGGTGAGCAGTTCTTC. Translating gives CASSPSKGEQFF.

A few counts support this clonotype. The V call is TRBV3-1, the J call TRBJ2-5, with D perhaps TRBD2 (5 bases). The ends were cut back, 4 bases at V and 3 bases at J, with 18 bases in the middle. The CDR3 is 16 residues long. CDR1 and CDR2 from the germline V gene are LGHDT and YNNKEL (reference sequence). CDR3 in DNA: TGTGCCAGCAGCCCACGGGAAAATCTTGACGAAGAGACCCAGTACTTC. The encoded protein is CASSPRENLDEETQYF.

The rearrangement uses TRBV27 and TRBJ1-1; perhaps TRBD1 as D (6 bases). Germline V gene data show CDR1 as MNHEY and CDR2 as SMNVEV (reference sequence). The CDR3 is 14 residues long. The V end was cut by 3 bases, the J end by 6 bases, with 14 bases between. The CDR3 loop is CASSFIGGLPEAFF. The CDR3 nucleotides are TGTGCCAGCAGTTTTATCGGGGGGCTACCTGAAGCTTTCTTT.

The chain recombines TRBV4-3 with TRBJ1-2, with D possibly being TRBD1 (6 bases). Germline lookup yields CDR1 LGHNA and CDR2 YSLEER. Trimming took 4 bases from V and 4 from J, leaving 19 bases between them. The CDR3 has 16 amino acids. CDR3 in DNA: TGCGCCAGCAGCCCCTCCCTCTCAGACAGGACCTATGGCTACACCTTC. Amino acid sequence: CASSPSLSDRTYGYTF.

The rearrangement uses TRBV29-1 and TRBJ2-1; D is unclear. The closer fit of TRBJ2-7 to the DNA end suggests the J call may be wrong. CDR3 length: 13 amino acids. Germline V gene lookup returns CDR1 SQVTM and CDR2 ANQGSEA. The CDR3 spells CSAWTESFYEQYF. The CDR3 region has the DNA TGCAGCGCCTGGACGGAAAGCTTCTACGAGCAGTACTTC.

V is TRBV11-1 and J is TRBJ2-3; TRBD2 is a possible D gene (6 bases). Germline values: CDR1 SGHAT, CDR2 FQDESV (reference sequence). The V gene lost 6 bases and the J gene lost 11 bases, with 15 bases spanning the gap. The CDR3 sequence is 12 residues long. The CDR3 region is CASSQEGTVQYF. The CDR3 DNA follows: TGTGCCAGCAGTCAAGAGGGGACTGTGCAGTATTTT.

The chain couples TRBV10-3 to TRBJ1-4; 7 bases match TRBD1. The CDR3 covers 14 residues. After removal of 7 bases from V and 5 bases from J, the junction contained 7 bases not matched to a gene. The germline V gene has CDR1 ENHRY and CDR2 SYGVKD. The CDR3 nucleotides read TGTGCCATCAAGGGGGCAGGGCACAATGAAAAACTGTTTTTT. Amino acid sequence: CAIKGAGHNEKLFF.

The count of this clonotype is one. The J gene is TRBJ2-7, the V gene TRBV28, with 7 nucleotides matching TRBD2. The CDR3 is 15 amino acids. CDR1 is MDHEN, CDR2 SYDVKM, per germline. J gave up 3 bases and V 6 bases, and 11 bases lay outside the gene matches. CDR3: CASSAPGLPNYEQYF. CDR3 nucleotide sequence: TGTGCCAGCAGCGCACCGGGACTACCGAACTACGAGCAGTACTTC.

This clonotype occurred a few times. V is TRBV7-2 and J is TRBJ2-5; D may be TRBD2 (7 bases). V lost 5 bases and J 1 base, leaving 20 bases between the germline ends. Germline assignment: CDR1 SGHTA and CDR2 FQGNSA. This CDR3 has 17 residues. CDR3: CASSPPRGRAGQETQYF. DNA of the CDR3: TGTGCCAGCAGCCCACCGAGGGGGAGGGCCGGCCAAGAGACCCAGTACTTC.

The chain couples TRBV5-4 to TRBJ2-7; 11 bases line up with TRBD2. The CDR3 runs 14 residues. V was pared by 5 bases and J by 7 bases, with 8 bases of the junction left unmatched. Per germline, CDR1 SGHNT and CDR2 YYREEE (reference sequence). CDR3 DNA: TGTGCCAGCAGGGTAGCGGGAGGGCCTCGAGAGCAGTACTTC. Translating it yields CASRVAGGPREQYF.

The genes are TRBV7-2 and TRBJ2-7; 7 nucleotides match TRBD1. V dropped 2 bases and J dropped 2; count of bases not matched to a gene: 12. CDR3 size: 17 residues. Germline CDR1 is SGHTA and CDR2 is FQGNSA. CDR3 sequence (DNA): TGTGCCAGCAGCTTACGGGTTGGGGGACAGATAACCTACGAGCAGTACTTC. It specifies CASSLRVGGQITYEQYF.

This clonotype was detected a few times. The V and J genes are TRBV4-1 and TRBJ2-5; D gene uncertain. Trimming removed 0 bases at V and 1 base at J, with 12 bases between. In germline, CDR1 is MGHRA, CDR2 YSYEKL. The CDR3 consists of 16 residues. The CDR3 sequence: CASSQEIGRAQETQYF. The CDR3 region has the DNA TGCGCCAGCAGCCAAGAGATTGGACGGGCCCAAGAGACCCAGTACTTC.

The V call is TRBV4-1, the J call TRBJ2-7; no firm D call. V was pared by 1 base and J by 3 bases, with 10 bases between. The CDR3 loop spans 14 amino acids. Germline CDR1 is MGHRA and CDR2 is YSYEKL. In DNA form, the CDR3 reads TGCGCCAGCAGCCAAGGGAGAGCCCACTACGAGCAGTACTTC. The encoded protein is CASSQGRAHYEQYF.